Each of the 30 T cell receptor beta chains below was sequenced from the same sample in a study of regulatory T cells in long-lasting Graves disease. Sequencing libraries for TCR beta were prepared with iRepertoire HTBI primers and Arm-PCR of CDR3 regions. One entry per CDR3 protein results from TCRdb running MiXCR on the multiplex PCR reads. The sample records 250,000 to 400,000 distinct CDR3 sequences, approximately 20% being singletons. Time point noted: newly diagnosed GD, antithyroid drugs for less than 3 months. Preparation of the TCR library used RNA extracted from PBMCs. The source material was peripheral blood mononuclear cells (PBMCs), sampled at new diagnosis, from a patient treated with antithyroid drugs. These receptors were obtained from a female donor with Graves disease.

This clonotype has at least ten counts. A read error may produce the germline difference seen at one junction end. CDR3 loop: CASNLGHEQYF. As DNA, the CDR3 is TGCGCCAGCAACTTGGGGCACGAGCAGTACTTC. The rearrangement joins TRBV5-1 to TRBJ2-7; maybe TRBD1 (5 bases). Germline CDR1 SGHRS, CDR2 YFSETQ. The CDR3 has 11 residues.

As regards this clonotype: A read error likely explains this, since a far larger clone differs by one base. V and J are TRBV12-3 or TRBV12-4 and TRBJ2-2; a possible D gene is TRBD2 (6 bases). The CDR3 runs to 15 residues. CDR3 DNA: TGTGCCAGCAGTGAAGATGGAAGGGGCACCGGGGGGCTGTTTTTT. Translating gives CASSEDGRGTGGLFF.

This clonotype turned up a few times. CDR3 protein: CASSREPDSSYEQYF. CDR3 coding DNA: TGTGCCAGCAGCCGCGAACCAGACAGCTCCTACGAGCAGTACTTC. This chain uses TRBV4-2 with TRBJ2-7, with a possible D match to TRBD1 (5 bases). The germline V gene encodes CDR1 LGHNA and CDR2 YNFKEQ. The CDR3 contains 15 residues. V was shortened by 4 bases and J by 0 bases, with 13 bases between the two germline ends.

Ten or more counts support this clonotype. This chain connects TRBV7-2 to TRBJ2-1, with D hard to call. Trimming stripped 5 bases from V and 10 bases from J, with 12 bases between. CDR3 length: 12 amino acids. CDR1 and CDR2 from the germline V gene are SGHTA and FQGNSA. The CDR3 reads CASSPRRGEQFF. DNA for the CDR3: TGTGCCAGCAGCCCCCGGAGAGGCGAGCAGTTCTTC.

The rearrangement uses TRBV28 and TRBJ1-1; D ambiguous. The V end was cut by 3 bases, the J end by 6 bases, with 14 bases between. Germline loops: CDR1 MDHEN, CDR2 SYDVKM. The CDR3 runs 14 residues. CDR3 nucleotides: TGTGCCAGCAGTTTTTCGGGCGGGTGGGCTGAAGCTTTCTTT. This translates into CASSFSGGWAEAFF.

The sample holds many counts of this clonotype. The gene calls are TRBV2 and TRBJ1-6, with D perhaps TRBD1 (5 bases). This CDR3 contains 13 residues. Germline-derived CDR1 and CDR2 are SNHLY and FYNNEI. The germline V and J ends were trimmed by 0 bases and 8 bases, with 5 bases remaining between them. In DNA form, the CDR3 reads TGTGCCAGCAGTGAAGCCAGGGATTCACCCCTCCACTTT. Its protein is CASSEARDSPLHF.

This clonotype was counted once. This sequence joins TRBV28 and TRBJ2-5; maybe TRBD2 (5 bases). The DNA end lines up better with TRBJ2-1; the J call may be wrong. This CDR3 contains 11 residues. The germline CDR1 and CDR2 sequences are MDHEN and SYDVKM. The CDR3 DNA sequence: TGTGCCAGCGGGAGTAGAAATGAGCAGTTCTTC. Amino acid sequence: CASGSRNEQFF.

This clonotype was recorded once. Written as DNA, the CDR3 is TGTGCCAGCAGCTCTGACGGCAACTCTGGAAACACCATATATTTT. Translation gives CASSSDGNSGNTIYF. The chain employs TRBV7-2 and TRBJ1-3; D remains unclear. This CDR3 comprises 15 residues. With 4 bases removed from V and 0 bases from J, the gap between germline ends came to 10 bases. Germline CDR1 is SGHTA and CDR2 is FQGNSA. Full variable domain (rest looked up from reference TRBV7-2 and TRBJ1-3): GAGVSQSPSNKVTEKGKDVELRCDPISGHTALYWYRQSLGQGLEFLIYFQGNSAPDKSGLPSDRFSAERTGGSVSTLTIQRTQQEDSAVYLCASSSDGNSGNTIYFGEGSWLTVV.

V is TRBV20-1 and J is TRBJ1-6; D is possibly TRBD1 (5 bases). V lost 0 bases, J lost 6 bases, and 12 bases lay in between. Germline assignment: CDR1 DFQATT and CDR2 SNEGSKA (reference sequence). The CDR3 spans 15 residues. As DNA, the CDR3 is TGCAGTGCTAGAGAGGTTCAGGGCCCTAATTCACCCCTCCACTTT. Its translation: CSAREVQGPNSPLHF.

This clonotype came up many times. This rearrangement joins TRBV12-3 or TRBV12-4 to TRBJ1-4, with 7 bases aligning to TRBD1. V was pared by 7 bases and J by 2 bases, with 7 bases of the junction left unmatched. This CDR3 has 15 amino acids. CDR3 in DNA: TGTGCCAGCAATCGAGCGGGACAGACTAATGAAAAACTGTTTTTT. Residues: CASNRAGQTNEKLFF.

In this sample, this clonotype turned up many times. The chain combines TRBV27 with TRBJ2-1, with 11 bases fitting TRBD1. The trim removed 6 bases at V and 9 bases at J, leaving 13 bases unmatched. The CDR3 has 16 residues. Germline-derived CDR1 and CDR2 are MNHEY and SMNVEV (reference sequence). CDR3 sequence: CASSSIGQGASGEQFF. The CDR3 DNA reads TGTGCCAGCAGCTCCATCGGACAGGGGGCCAGCGGTGAGCAGTTCTTC.

This clonotype was detected many times. This chain uses TRBV6-1 with TRBJ2-5; D remains unclear. The CDR3 loop spans 13 amino acids. V was cut by 7 bases and J by 5 bases, with 14 bases left in between. From germline, CDR1 is MNHNS and CDR2 SASEGT. DNA for the CDR3: TGTGCCAGCATCGCGGCCTCCCGGGAGACCCAGTACTTC. Translating it yields CASIAASRETQYF.

This chain uses TRBV11-2 with TRBJ2-5; 11 positions agree with TRBD2. This CDR3 contains 15 residues. Germline CDR1 SGHAT, CDR2 FQNNGV. The V and J ends lost 9 bases and 5 bases, in that order; junction bases with no gene match: 11. CDR3 region: CASSSSGRAGETQYF. The CDR3 DNA is TGTGCCAGTAGTAGTAGCGGGAGGGCCGGGGAGACCCAGTACTTC.

The chain is built from TRBV11-3 and TRBJ1-2; the D is unclear. CDR1 and CDR2 from the germline V gene are SGHNT and YENEEA. The CDR3 is 12 amino acids. Trimming shortened V by 4 bases and J by 13 bases, and 16 bases separated the two germline ends. CDR3 in amino acids: CASSSPGAPCTF. CDR3 DNA: TGTGCCAGCAGCTCCCCGGGAGCCCCCTGCACCTTC.

This chain joins TRBV27 and TRBJ2-7; 8 nucleotides align to TRBD1. CDR1 and CDR2 (germline): MNHEY, SMNVEV (reference sequence). The CDR3 contains 14 residues. J was trimmed by 2 bases and V by 5 bases; bases with no gene match: 5. CDR3 bases: TGTGCCAGCAGTCCCCAGGGGGCCGCCTACGAGCAGTACTTC. It is translated as CASSPQGAAYEQYF.

About this clonotype itself: With a much larger clone just one base away, this may be a read error. The rearrangement joins TRBV2 to TRBJ2-7; tentative D call: TRBD2 (6 bases). The CDR3 contains 12 residues. Germline CDR1 is SNHLY and CDR2 is FYNNEI. Trimming cost V 6 bases and J 6 bases, with 12 bases left between them. The CDR3 is CASRVRGSEQYF. As DNA, the CDR3 is TGTGCCAGCAGGGTCCGGGGGTCCGAGCAGTACTTC. The variable domain in full, with the rest retrieved from reference TRBV2 and TRBJ2-7, is EPEVTQTPSHQVTQMGQEVILRCVPISNHLYFYWYRQILGQKVEFLVSFYNNEISEKSEIFDDQFSVERPDGSNFTLKIRSTKLEDSAMYFCASRVRGSEQYFGPGTRLTVT.

This chain links TRBV29-1 with TRBJ2-1, with D uncertain. The CDR3 loop spans 13 amino acids. The ends were cut back, 7 bases at V and 0 bases at J, with 10 bases in the middle. Germline CDR1 is SQVTM and CDR2 is ANQGSEA. This chain's CDR3 is CSGRADSYNEQFF. The CDR3 nucleotides read TGCAGCGGCCGGGCCGACTCCTACAATGAGCAGTTCTTC.

This clonotype was seen many times. V usage is TRBV11-2 and J usage is TRBJ1-2; D not resolved. This CDR3 has 12 residues. CDR1 and CDR2 from the germline V gene are SGHAT and FQNNGV. The V and J ends lost 5 bases and 5 bases respectively, with 9 bases between them. CDR3 coding DNA: TGTGCCAGCAGCCCTGGAGAGTATGGCTACACCTTC. The encoded protein is CASSPGEYGYTF.

The sample holds a few counts of this clonotype. This CDR3 is CASSLGGLALAAETQYF. The CDR3 coding sequence is TGCGCCAGCAGCTTGGGAGGACTCGCCTTGGCGGCAGAGACCCAGTACTTC. The chain carries TRBV5-1 and TRBJ2-5; D is possibly TRBD2 (5 bases). Germline CDR1 is SGHRS and CDR2 is YFSETQ. V was clipped by 0 bases and J by 4 bases, with 19 bases between them. There are 17 residues in the CDR3.

This clonotype has at least ten counts. V gene TRBV7-2 combines with J gene TRBJ2-5; D gene unclear. The germline CDR1 and CDR2 sequences are SGHTA and FQGNSA. Trimming took 1 base from V and 2 from J, leaving 8 bases between them. The CDR3 contains 14 residues. This chain's CDR3 is CASSLGGTQETQYF. The CDR3 coding sequence is TGTGCCAGCAGCTTAGGCGGTACACAAGAGACCCAGTACTTC. The entire variable domain, with the rest obtained from reference TRBV7-2 and TRBJ2-5, is as follows: GAGVSQSPSNKVTEKGKDVELRCDPISGHTALYWYRQSLGQGLEFLIYFQGNSAPDKSGLPSDRFSAERTGGSVSTLTIQRTQQEDSAVYLCASSLGGTQETQYFGPGTRLLVL.

This clonotype was seen ten or more times. The CDR3 loop is CSVEVSDRGRRYEQYF. The DNA for the CDR3 is TGCAGCGTTGAAGTATCGGACAGGGGGCGTCGCTACGAGCAGTACTTC. The V and J genes are TRBV29-1 and TRBJ2-7, with 11 bases aligning to TRBD1. V was pared by 1 base and J by 3 bases, with 8 bases of the junction left unmatched. Germline assignment: CDR1 SQVTM and CDR2 ANQGSEA. CDR3 size: 16 residues.

This clonotype was detected many times. V is TRBV27 and J is TRBJ2-7; no clear D gene. Germline loops: CDR1 MNHEY, CDR2 SMNVEV (reference sequence). The CDR3 sequence is 14 residues long. The V end was cut by 0 bases, the J end by 3 bases, with 9 bases between. In DNA form, the CDR3 reads TGTGCCAGCAGTTTATCGACTCAAAGCTACGAGCAGTACTTC. Residues: CASSLSTQSYEQYF.

A note on this clonotype: It differs at one base from a far larger clone, so likely a read error. V usage is TRBV7-2 and J usage is TRBJ1-4, with TRBD1 matching 7 bases. Germline CDR1 reads SGHTA; CDR2 reads FQGNSA. This CDR3 has 14 amino acids. CDR3 DNA sequence: TGTGCCAGCAGCTTCGGGACAGCTAACGAAAAACTGTTTTTT. Its translation is CASSFGTANEKLFF.

V is TRBV7-2 and J is TRBJ2-3, with 7 bases matching TRBD1. Germline assignment: CDR1 SGHTA and CDR2 FQGNSA. V lost 5 bases to trimming and J lost 6 bases; unmatched junction nucleotides: 11. The CDR3 length is 15 residues. This chain's CDR3 is CASSPLPDRADTQYF. CDR3 coding DNA: TGTGCCAGCAGCCCGCTCCCCGACAGGGCGGATACGCAGTATTTT.

This clonotype was found many times. The rearrangement uses TRBV12-3 or TRBV12-4 and TRBJ2-5; TRBD2 agrees at 8 bases. Losses at the gene ends were 6 bases for V and 2 bases for J; bases not matched to a gene: 5. There are 14 residues in the CDR3. CDR3 region: CASRAGTSQETQYF. In nucleotides, the CDR3 is TGTGCCAGCAGAGCCGGGACTAGTCAAGAGACCCAGTACTTC.

This clonotype was recorded at least ten times. This CDR3 reads CASSLGGRRGGYEQYF. CDR3 bases: TGTGCCAGCAGCTTAGGGGGCAGGCGGGGAGGCTACGAGCAGTACTTC. J is TRBJ2-7 and V is TRBV11-2, with D perhaps matching TRBD2 (6 bases). CDR1 and CDR2 (germline): SGHAT, FQNNGV. The CDR3 covers 16 residues. Trimming left V 1 base short and J 3 bases short, with 16 bases between.

The V gene is TRBV29-1, the J gene TRBJ2-5; 11 bases map to TRBD2. V shed 3 bases and J 1 base; nucleotides not matched to a gene: 7. The CDR3 is made up of 16 amino acids. Germline CDR1 SQVTM, CDR2 ANQGSEA. CDR3: CSVEGGTSGPQETQYF. The DNA for the CDR3 is TGCAGCGTTGAGGGGGGGACTAGCGGCCCCCAAGAGACCCAGTACTTC. Full variable domain (missing parts from reference TRBV29-1 and TRBJ2-5): SAVISQKPSRDICQRGTSLTIQCQVDSQVTMMFWYRQQPGQSLTLIATANQGSEATYESGFVIDKFPISRPNLTFSTLTVSNMSPEDSSIYLCSVEGGTSGPQETQYFGPGTRLLVL.

The sample holds many counts of this clonotype. The CDR3 reads CASSYGSSYEQYF. CDR3 nucleotide sequence: TGCGCCAGCAGCTATGGGAGCTCCTACGAGCAGTACTTC. The chain links TRBV5-1 to TRBJ2-7; TRBD2 is a possible D gene (5 bases). V shed 3 bases and J shed 0 bases, with 7 bases lying between them. The V gene's germline CDR1 is SGHRS and CDR2 YFSETQ. The CDR3 consists of 13 residues.

This clonotype was picked up many times. The chain carries TRBV28 and TRBJ2-7; D might be TRBD2 (6 bases). The CDR3 is 16 amino acids. Germline assignment: CDR1 MDHEN and CDR2 SYDVKM. V lost 4 bases to trimming and J lost 0 bases, with 16 bases between them. The CDR3 DNA is TGTGCCAGCAGTTCTTCTAGCGCCCACCTCTCCTACGAGCAGTACTTC. This codes for CASSSSSAHLSYEQYF.

A single count supports this clonotype. V is TRBV12-3 or TRBV12-4 and J is TRBJ2-7; D is uncertain. Trimming stripped 7 bases from V and 2 bases from J, with 9 bases between. This CDR3 is built from 12 residues. Written as DNA, the CDR3 is TGTGCCAGCATGGTGTGGCCCTACGAGCAGTACTTC. Translation gives CASMVWPYEQYF.